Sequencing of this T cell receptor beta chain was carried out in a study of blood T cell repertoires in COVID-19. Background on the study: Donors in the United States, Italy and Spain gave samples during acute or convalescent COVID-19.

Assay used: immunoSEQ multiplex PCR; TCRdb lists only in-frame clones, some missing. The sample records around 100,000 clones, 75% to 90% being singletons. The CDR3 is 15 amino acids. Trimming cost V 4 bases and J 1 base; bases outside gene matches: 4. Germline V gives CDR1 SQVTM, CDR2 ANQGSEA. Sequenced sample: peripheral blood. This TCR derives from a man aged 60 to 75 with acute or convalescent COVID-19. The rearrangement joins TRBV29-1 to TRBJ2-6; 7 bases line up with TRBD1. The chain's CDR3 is CSVGQGRSGANVLTF. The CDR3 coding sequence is TGCAGCGTTGGACAGGGTAGATCTGGGGCCAACGTCCTGACTTTC.